Presented here are 27 T cell receptor beta chains from one specimen sequenced in a study of TIL therapy for anti-PD-1-resistant metastatic lung cancer. The time point here: pre-treatment sample, taken before nivolumab and TIL therapy. Sequencing used immunoSEQ v3. Only in-frame clones appear in the TCRdb table, and some are missing; sequencing was by immunoSEQ multiplex PCR. The sample includes under 65,000 clones, over 75% seen only once; the top ten take under 3%. The sequenced sample was blood, obtained at baseline. The receptors shown here come from a person between 25 and 79 years old with non-small cell lung cancer.

The J gene is TRBJ2-1, the V gene TRBV6-5, with 7 positions matching TRBD1. This CDR3 is 15 amino acids long. The germline gives CDR1 MNHEY, CDR2 SVGAGI. The V and J ends lost 2 bases and 5 bases, in that order; junction bases with no gene match: 6. The CDR3, as DNA: TGTGCCAGCAGTTACGTCTCGAGGGGGCACAATGAGCAGTTCTTC. Translated: CASSYVSRGHNEQFF.

This clone was seen a single time. This chain uses TRBV5-1 with TRBJ2-6; no clear D. The germline V gene encodes CDR1 SGHRS and CDR2 YFSETQ. The V gene lost 6 bases and the J gene lost 0 bases, with 10 bases spanning the gap. This CDR3 comprises 15 residues. CDR3 DNA sequence: TGCGCCAGCAACGGCCTGAGCTCTGGGGCCAACGTCCTGACTTTC. This sequence encodes CASNGLSSGANVLTF.

The chain links TRBV29-1 to TRBJ1-2; D is unresolved. The CDR3 spans 14 residues. Trimming took off 2 bases at V and 4 bases at J, with 14 bases between the two ends. Germline-derived CDR1 and CDR2 are SQVTM and ANQGSEA. The CDR3 is CSVESTGRSYGYTF. The CDR3 DNA reads as TGCAGCGTTGAATCTACGGGCCGGAGCTATGGCTACACCTTC. The entire variable domain, with the rest obtained from reference TRBV29-1 and TRBJ1-2, is as follows: SAVISQKPSRDICQRGTSLTIQCQVDSQVTMMFWYRQQPGQSLTLIATANQGSEATYESGFVIDKFPISRPNLTFSTLTVSNMSPEDSSIYLCSVESTGRSYGYTFGSGTRLTVV.

This chain uses TRBV19 with TRBJ2-2; 12 bases align to TRBD1. Germline V lookup: CDR1 LNHDA, CDR2 SQIVND (reference sequence). V shed 8 bases, J shed 6 bases, and the junction held 7 bases outside the gene matches. The length of the CDR3 is 15 residues. CDR3 nucleotides: TGTGCCAGTGCCCAGGGACAGGGGGCCCCCGGGGAGCTGTTTTTT. Amino acids: CASAQGQGAPGELFF.

The count of this clone is one. The CDR3 region is CASNGQGNPYGYTF. The CDR3 DNA reads as TGTGCCAGTAACGGACAGGGCAACCCCTATGGCTACACCTTC. The chain has TRBV19 and TRBJ1-2, with 8 positions matching TRBD1. The trim removed 7 bases at V and 4 bases at J, leaving 8 bases unmatched. Germline CDR1 LNHDA, CDR2 SQIVND (reference sequence). The CDR3 covers 14 residues. The full variable domain, rest sourced from reference TRBV19 and TRBJ1-2, is DGGITQSPKYLFRKEGQNVTLSCEQNLNHDAMYWYRQDPGQGLRLIYYSQIVNDFQKGDIAEGYSVSREKKESFPLTVTSAQKNPTAFYLCASNGQGNPYGYTFGSGTRLTVV.

The chain has TRBV5-1 and TRBJ2-3; possible D gene TRBD2, 5 bases. Trimming left V 4 bases short and J 4 bases short, with 10 bases between. The germline gives CDR1 SGHRS, CDR2 YFSETQ. The CDR3 runs to 13 residues. CDR3 in amino acids: CASSRGSPDTQYF. CDR3 in DNA: TGCGCCAGCAGCAGAGGGTCTCCAGATACGCAGTATTTT.

The chain is built from TRBV24-1 and TRBJ2-5, with D unresolved. The CDR3 length is 15 residues. Germline assignment: CDR1 KGHDR and CDR2 SFDVKD. Trimming pared 4 bases from V and 2 bases from J, leaving 13 bases between. DNA for the CDR3: TGTGCCACCAGTGACCGAAACAAGGGTCAAGAGACCCAGTACTTC. This sequence encodes CATSDRNKGQETQYF.

The genes are TRBV12-3 or TRBV12-4 and TRBJ2-3; D gene unclear. This CDR3 contains 13 residues. Trimming pared 0 bases from V and 14 bases from J, leaving 15 bases between. CDR3 sequence reads: CASSLAGSTLPYF. Written as DNA, the CDR3 is TGTGCCAGCAGTTTAGCGGGGTCCACACTGCCGTATTTT.

V is TRBV19 and J is TRBJ2-4; 8 bases are shared with TRBD1. Trimming at V came to 5 bases and at J to 5 bases, leaving 8 bases not matched to a gene. This CDR3 is 15 amino acids long. CDR1 and CDR2 from the germline V gene are LNHDA and SQIVND (reference sequence). The CDR3 region is CASSFGQGRENIQYF. The CDR3 nucleotides are TGTGCCAGTAGTTTCGGACAGGGACGGGAAAACATTCAGTACTTC.

The gene calls are TRBV9 and TRBJ2-3; 11 nucleotides agree with TRBD2. This CDR3 comprises 15 residues. Looked up from germline, CDR1 is SGDLS and CDR2 is YYNGEE. Trimming at V came to 0 bases and at J to 3 bases, leaving 0 bases not matched to a gene. CDR3 loop: CASSVGTSGTDTQYF. The CDR3 DNA follows: TGTGCCAGCAGCGTAGGGACTAGCGGGACAGATACGCAGTATTTT.

The chain recombines TRBV7-2 with TRBJ2-4; D call uncertain. V lost 1 base to trimming and J lost 3 bases, with 10 bases between them. The CDR3 has 15 amino acids. Germline lookup yields CDR1 SGHTA and CDR2 FQGNSA. The CDR3 nucleotides are TGTGCCAGCAGCTTAGGAAGAGTCGGCAAAAACATTCAGTACTTC. Residues: CASSLGRVGKNIQYF.

The chain combines TRBV28 with TRBJ2-1; D remains ambiguous. V lost 6 bases, J lost 12 bases, and 24 bases lay in between. Per germline, CDR1 MDHEN and CDR2 SYDVKM. The CDR3 extends over 15 amino acids. This chain's CDR3 is CASSSHRPRSLWQFF. CDR3 nucleotides: TGTGCCAGCAGCTCACATAGACCAAGGTCTCTCTGGCAGTTCTTC.

This clone has a single count. The chain uses TRBV10-1 and TRBJ2-2, with D possibly called TRBD1 or TRBD2 (6 bases each). This CDR3 is built from 15 residues. Deletions cut 5 bases from V and 4 bases from J, with 14 bases between. Germline V CDR1 and CDR2: WNHNN, SYGVQD (reference sequence). The CDR3 loop reads CASSPGQAGTGELFF. The CDR3 region has the DNA TGCGCCAGCAGTCCGGGACAAGCGGGCACCGGGGAGCTGTTTTTT.

The chain employs TRBV30 and TRBJ1-2, with 7 nucleotides matching TRBD1. Germline lookup yields CDR1 GTSNPN and CDR2 SVGIG (reference sequence). The CDR3 loop spans 12 amino acids. Trimming took 3 bases from V and 12 from J; bases not matched to a gene: 10. The CDR3 loop reads CAWRGDSSPHTF. DNA for the CDR3: TGTGCCTGGAGAGGGGACAGCTCGCCCCACACCTTC. The full variable domain, with the rest looked up from reference TRBV30 and TRBJ1-2, is SQTIHQWPATLVQPVGSPLSLECTVEGTSNPNLYWYRQAAGRGLQLLFYSVGIGQISSEVPQNLSASRPQDRQFILSSKKLLLSDSGFYLCAWRGDSSPHTFGSGTRLTVV.

CDR3 coding DNA: TGCGCCAGCAGCTCGGGACAGGGATCCTACAATGAGCAGTTCTTC. Protein: CASSSGQGSYNEQFF. This chain joins TRBV5-1 and TRBJ2-1, with 9 bases fitting TRBD1. The CDR3 is made up of 15 amino acids. Germline loops: CDR1 SGHRS, CDR2 YFSETQ. Losses at the gene ends were 3 bases for V and 1 base for J; bases not matched to a gene: 2.

The chain's CDR3 is CASSPPEVNEKLFF. CDR3 in DNA: TGTGCCAGCTCACCACCGGAGGTTAATGAAAAACTGTTTTTT. The V call is TRBV18, the J call TRBJ1-4; D call uncertain. Per germline, CDR1 KGHSH and CDR2 LQKENI. The CDR3 extends over 14 amino acids. Trimming took off 0 bases at V and 4 bases at J, with 6 bases between the two ends.

V gene TRBV9 combines with J gene TRBJ2-3, with 7 bases that match TRBD1. Germline V gene sequence: CDR1 SGDLS, CDR2 YYNGEE. CDR3 length: 16 residues. Trimming at V came to 4 bases and at J to 3 bases, leaving 11 bases not matched to a gene. The CDR3 bases are TGTGCCAGCAGCAACCGTAGACAGGGCCCTACAGATACGCAGTATTTT. It specifies CASSNRRQGPTDTQYF.

The V call is TRBV4-3, the J call TRBJ2-5; D may correspond to TRBD1 or TRBD2 (5 bases each). There are 18 residues in the CDR3. CDR1 and CDR2 (germline): LGHNA, YSLEER. Trimming left V 0 bases short and J 1 base short, with 18 bases between. CDR3 nucleotide sequence: TGCGCCAGCAGCCAAGATTTCGGTGTGGGGGTTCTCCAAGAGACCCAGTACTTC. Protein sequence: CASSQDFGVGVLQETQYF.

The CDR3 reads CASSKDSMNTEAFF. In DNA form, the CDR3 reads TGTGCCAGCAGCAAAGACAGCATGAACACTGAAGCTTTCTTT. This chain connects TRBV11-3 to TRBJ1-1, with a weak D call TRBD1 (5 bases). There are 14 residues in the CDR3. The germline CDR1 and CDR2 sequences are SGHNT and YENEEA. Trimming shortened V by 5 bases and J by 0 bases, and 10 bases separated the two germline ends.

The rearrangement links TRBV7-2 to TRBJ2-5; D unclear. Per germline, CDR1 SGHTA and CDR2 FQGNSA. The CDR3 is 12 amino acids. Trimming took off 4 bases at V and 9 bases at J, with 12 bases between the two ends. The CDR3 DNA follows: TGTGCCAGCAGCTCGCTAGGCGCGGCCCAGTACTTC. This codes for CASSSLGAAQYF.

The chain joins TRBV28 to TRBJ2-1; D may be TRBD2 (6 bases). Per germline, CDR1 MDHEN and CDR2 SYDVKM. V was shortened by 5 bases and J by 8 bases, with 19 bases between the two germline ends. This CDR3 comprises 15 residues. In DNA form, the CDR3 reads TGTGCCAGCAGTAGTCCGGGCGGGACTGTCTATGAGCAGTTCTTC. Amino acid sequence: CASSSPGGTVYEQFF. Full variable domain (rest looked up from reference TRBV28 and TRBJ2-1): DVKVTQSSRYLVKRTGEKVFLECVQDMDHENMFWYRQDPGLGLRLIYFSYDVKMKEKGDIPEGYSVSREKKERFSLILESASTNQTSMYLCASSSPGGTVYEQFFGPGTRLTVL.

This sequence joins TRBV20-1 and TRBJ2-3, with 9 positions matching TRBD1. Looked up from germline, CDR1 is DFQATT and CDR2 is SNEGSKA (reference sequence). Unmatched junction bases numbered 2, after V lost 3 bases and J lost 1 base. The CDR3 length is 14 residues. This CDR3 reads CSASRDRGTDTQYF. The CDR3 DNA reads as TGCAGTGCTAGTCGGGACAGGGGCACAGATACGCAGTATTTT.

V usage is TRBV5-1 and J usage is TRBJ2-2; 9 bases line up with TRBD2. CDR1 is SGHRS and CDR2 is YFSETQ in the germline V gene. With V trimmed by 0 bases and J by 4 bases, 10 bases remained unmatched. This CDR3 is built from 18 residues. The DNA of the CDR3 is TGCGCCAGCAGCTTGGAATTTAGCGGGAGTTCGGGCACCGGGGAGCTGTTTTTT. The encoded protein is CASSLEFSGSSGTGELFF.

The sample holds a few counts of this clone. CDR3 residues: CASTRPRNAGELFF. CDR3 DNA: TGTGCCAGCACCCGCCCCAGAAACGCCGGGGAGCTGTTTTTT. The chain links TRBV2 to TRBJ2-2, with no clear D. The V end was cut by 7 bases, the J end by 6 bases, with 15 bases between. Germline lookup yields CDR1 SNHLY and CDR2 FYNNEI. The CDR3 has 14 amino acids.

The rearrangement links TRBV2 to TRBJ1-1; no clear D. Trimming stripped 6 bases from V and 0 bases from J, with 8 bases between. The germline V gene encodes CDR1 SNHLY and CDR2 FYNNEI. This CDR3 region has 13 residues. The CDR3 reads CASRAELNTEAFF. In nucleotides, the CDR3 is TGTGCCAGCAGGGCGGAGCTGAACACTGAAGCTTTCTTT.

This CDR3 reads CASRRVSQETQYF. The CDR3 DNA reads as TGTGCCAGCAGGAGGGTATCCCAAGAGACCCAGTACTTC. The rearrangement uses TRBV6-5 and TRBJ2-5; the D gene is possibly TRBD2 (5 bases). The CDR3 contains 13 residues. Germline loops: CDR1 MNHEY, CDR2 SVGAGI. Trimming left V 6 bases short and J 1 base short, with 9 bases between.

This chain uses TRBV7-2 with TRBJ2-7; D remains unclear. The germline V gene has CDR1 SGHTA and CDR2 FQGNSA. The CDR3 extends over 13 amino acids. V gave up 4 bases and J gave up 0 bases, with 7 bases separating them. CDR3 residues: CASSWDSSYEQYF. The CDR3 DNA reads as TGTGCCAGCAGCTGGGATAGCTCCTACGAGCAGTACTTC.